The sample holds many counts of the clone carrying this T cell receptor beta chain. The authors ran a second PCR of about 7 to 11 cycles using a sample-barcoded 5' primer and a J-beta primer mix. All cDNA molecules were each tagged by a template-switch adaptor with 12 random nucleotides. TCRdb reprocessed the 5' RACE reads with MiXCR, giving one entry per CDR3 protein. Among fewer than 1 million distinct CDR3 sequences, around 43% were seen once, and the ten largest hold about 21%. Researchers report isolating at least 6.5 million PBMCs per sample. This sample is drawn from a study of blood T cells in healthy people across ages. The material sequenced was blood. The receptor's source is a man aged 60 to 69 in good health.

CDR3 sequence: CATGFSGANVLTF. The CDR3 bases are TGTGCAACAGGATTCTCTGGGGCCAACGTCCTGACTTTC. This chain uses TRBV25-1 with TRBJ2-6; perhaps TRBD1 as D (5 bases). The CDR3 has 13 residues. Per the germline V gene, CDR1 is MGHDK and CDR2 is SYGVNS.